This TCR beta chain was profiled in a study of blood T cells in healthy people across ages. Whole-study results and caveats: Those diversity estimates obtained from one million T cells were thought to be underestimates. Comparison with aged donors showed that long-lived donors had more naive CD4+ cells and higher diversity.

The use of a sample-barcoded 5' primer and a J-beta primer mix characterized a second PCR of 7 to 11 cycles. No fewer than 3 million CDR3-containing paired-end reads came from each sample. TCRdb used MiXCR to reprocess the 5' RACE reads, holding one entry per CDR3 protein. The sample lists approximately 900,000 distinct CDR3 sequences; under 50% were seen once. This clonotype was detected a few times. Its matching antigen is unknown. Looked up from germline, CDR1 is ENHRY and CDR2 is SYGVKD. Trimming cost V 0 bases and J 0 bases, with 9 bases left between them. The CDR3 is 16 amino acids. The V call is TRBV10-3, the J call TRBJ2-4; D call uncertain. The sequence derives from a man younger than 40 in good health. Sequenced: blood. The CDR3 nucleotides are TGTGCCATCAGTGAGTCGATAGGCTCAGCCAAAAACATTCAGTACTTC. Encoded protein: CAISESIGSAKNIQYF.